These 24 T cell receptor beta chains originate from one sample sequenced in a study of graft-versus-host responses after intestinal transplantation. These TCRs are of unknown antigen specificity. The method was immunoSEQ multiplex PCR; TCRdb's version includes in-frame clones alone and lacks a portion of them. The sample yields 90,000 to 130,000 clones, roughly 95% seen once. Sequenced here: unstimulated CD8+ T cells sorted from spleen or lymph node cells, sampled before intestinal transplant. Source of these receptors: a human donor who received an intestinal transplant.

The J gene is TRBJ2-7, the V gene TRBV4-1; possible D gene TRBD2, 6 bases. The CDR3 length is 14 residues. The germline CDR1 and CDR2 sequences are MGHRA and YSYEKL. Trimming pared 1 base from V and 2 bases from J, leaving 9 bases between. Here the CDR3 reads CASSQVREAYEQYF. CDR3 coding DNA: TGCGCCAGCAGCCAAGTCAGGGAGGCCTACGAGCAGTACTTC.

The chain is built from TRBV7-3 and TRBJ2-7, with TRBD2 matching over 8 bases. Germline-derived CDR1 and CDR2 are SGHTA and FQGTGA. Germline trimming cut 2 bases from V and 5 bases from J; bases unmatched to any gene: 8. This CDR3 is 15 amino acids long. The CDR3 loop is CASSLVFSGMDEQYF. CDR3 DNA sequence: TGTGCCAGCAGCTTAGTATTTAGCGGGATGGACGAGCAGTACTTC. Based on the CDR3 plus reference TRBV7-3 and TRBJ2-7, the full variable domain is GAGVSQTPSNKVTEKGKYVELRCDPISGHTALYWYRQSLGQGPEFLIYFQGTGAADDSGLPNDRFFAVRPEGSVSTLKIQRTERGDSAVYLCASSLVFSGMDEQYFGPGTRLTVT.

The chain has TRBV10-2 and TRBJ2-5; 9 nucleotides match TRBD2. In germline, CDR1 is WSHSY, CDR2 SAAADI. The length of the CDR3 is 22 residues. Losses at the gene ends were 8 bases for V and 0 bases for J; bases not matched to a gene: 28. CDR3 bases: TGCGCCAGCTCCCCCCCCTGGGTTAGCGGGAGTGTATTGAGCCGGTACCAAGAGACCCAGTACTTC. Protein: CASSPPWVSGSVLSRYQETQYF.

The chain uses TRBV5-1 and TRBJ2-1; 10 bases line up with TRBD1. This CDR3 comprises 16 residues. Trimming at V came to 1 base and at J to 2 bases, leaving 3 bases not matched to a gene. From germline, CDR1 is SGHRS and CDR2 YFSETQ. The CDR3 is CASSLSGQGAYNEQFF. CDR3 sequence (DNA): TGCGCCAGCAGCTTGTCCGGACAGGGGGCCTACAATGAGCAGTTCTTC.

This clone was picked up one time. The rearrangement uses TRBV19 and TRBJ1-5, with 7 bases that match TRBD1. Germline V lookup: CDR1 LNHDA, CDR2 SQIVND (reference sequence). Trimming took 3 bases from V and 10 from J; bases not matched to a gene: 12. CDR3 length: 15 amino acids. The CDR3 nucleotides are TGTGCCAGTAGTATCCTGCGGGACAGCCCCTCCCCCCAGCATTTT. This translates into CASSILRDSPSPQHF.

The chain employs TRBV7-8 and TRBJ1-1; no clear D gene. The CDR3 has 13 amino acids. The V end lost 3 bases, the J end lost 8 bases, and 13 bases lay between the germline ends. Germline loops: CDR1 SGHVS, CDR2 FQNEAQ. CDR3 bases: TGTGCCAGCAGCTTGGCAGGTCAATCCGAAGCTTTCTTT. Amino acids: CASSLAGQSEAFF.

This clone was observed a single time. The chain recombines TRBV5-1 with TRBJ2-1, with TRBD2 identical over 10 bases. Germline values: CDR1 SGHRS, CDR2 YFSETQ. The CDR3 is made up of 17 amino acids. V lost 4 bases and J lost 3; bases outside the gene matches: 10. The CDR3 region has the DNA TGCGCCAGCAGCCTCGGACTAGCGGAGCCATTCTACAATGAGCAGTTCTTC. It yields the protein CASSLGLAEPFYNEQFF.

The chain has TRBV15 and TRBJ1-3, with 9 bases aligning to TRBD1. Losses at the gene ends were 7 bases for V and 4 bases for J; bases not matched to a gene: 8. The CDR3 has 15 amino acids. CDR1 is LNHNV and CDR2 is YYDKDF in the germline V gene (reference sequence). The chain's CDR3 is CATTFDRGRGNTIYF. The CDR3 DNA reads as TGTGCCACCACTTTCGACAGGGGGAGAGGAAACACCATATATTTT.

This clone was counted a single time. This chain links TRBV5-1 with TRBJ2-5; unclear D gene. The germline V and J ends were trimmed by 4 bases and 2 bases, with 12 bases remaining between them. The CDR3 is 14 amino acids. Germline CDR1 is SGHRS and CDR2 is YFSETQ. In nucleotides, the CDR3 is TGCGCCAGCAGCCACGGATTAAGGCAAGAGACCCAGTACTTC. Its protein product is CASSHGLRQETQYF.

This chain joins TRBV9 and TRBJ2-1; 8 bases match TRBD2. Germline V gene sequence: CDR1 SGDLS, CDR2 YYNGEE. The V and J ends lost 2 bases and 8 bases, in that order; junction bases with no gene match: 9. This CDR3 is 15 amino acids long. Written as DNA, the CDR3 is TGTGCCAGCAGCGTGGGGGGCGGGAGGAGGGATGAGCAGTTCTTC. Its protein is CASSVGGGRRDEQFF.

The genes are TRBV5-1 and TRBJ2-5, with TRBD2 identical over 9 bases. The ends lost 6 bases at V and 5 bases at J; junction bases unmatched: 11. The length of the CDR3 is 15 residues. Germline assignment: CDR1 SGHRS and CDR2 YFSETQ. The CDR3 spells CASTLGGRAAETQYF. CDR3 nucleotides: TGCGCCAGCACCTTAGGCGGGAGGGCGGCGGAGACCCAGTACTTC.

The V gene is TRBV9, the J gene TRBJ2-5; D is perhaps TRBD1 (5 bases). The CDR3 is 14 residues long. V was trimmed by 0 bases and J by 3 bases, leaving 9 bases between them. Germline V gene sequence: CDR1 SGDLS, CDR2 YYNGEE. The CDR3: CASSVGAGKETQYF. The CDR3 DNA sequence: TGTGCCAGCAGCGTAGGAGCAGGGAAAGAGACCCAGTACTTC.

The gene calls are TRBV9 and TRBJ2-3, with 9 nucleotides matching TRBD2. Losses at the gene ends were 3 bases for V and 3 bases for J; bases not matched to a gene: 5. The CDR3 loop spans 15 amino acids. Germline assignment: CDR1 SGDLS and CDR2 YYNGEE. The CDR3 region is CASSASGKTTDTQYF. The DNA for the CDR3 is TGTGCCAGCAGCGCTAGCGGGAAGACTACAGATACGCAGTATTTT.

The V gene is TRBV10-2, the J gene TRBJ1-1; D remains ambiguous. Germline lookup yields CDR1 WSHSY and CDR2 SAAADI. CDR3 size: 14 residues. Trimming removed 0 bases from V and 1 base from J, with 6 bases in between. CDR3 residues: CASSESNGNTEAFF. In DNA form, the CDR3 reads TGCGCCAGCAGTGAGTCGAATGGGAACACTGAAGCTTTCTTT.

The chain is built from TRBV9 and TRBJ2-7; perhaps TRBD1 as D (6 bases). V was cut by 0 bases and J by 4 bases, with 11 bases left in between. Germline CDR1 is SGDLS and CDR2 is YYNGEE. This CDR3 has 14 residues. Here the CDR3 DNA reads TGTGCCAGCAGCGTAGGGTGGGGGCCGTACGAGCAGTACTTC. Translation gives CASSVGWGPYEQYF.

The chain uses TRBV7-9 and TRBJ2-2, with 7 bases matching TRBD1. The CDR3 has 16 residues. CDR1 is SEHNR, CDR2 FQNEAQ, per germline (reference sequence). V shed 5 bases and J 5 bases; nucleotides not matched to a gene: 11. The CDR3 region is CASSLSRDSNTGELFF. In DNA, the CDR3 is TGTGCCAGCAGCCTAAGTCGGGACAGTAATACCGGGGAGCTGTTTTTT.

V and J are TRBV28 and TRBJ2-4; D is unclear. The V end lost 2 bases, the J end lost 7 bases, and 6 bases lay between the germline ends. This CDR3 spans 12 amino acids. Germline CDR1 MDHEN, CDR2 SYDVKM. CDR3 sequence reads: CASSLPANIQYF. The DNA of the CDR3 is TGTGCCAGCAGTTTACCGGCTAACATTCAGTACTTC.

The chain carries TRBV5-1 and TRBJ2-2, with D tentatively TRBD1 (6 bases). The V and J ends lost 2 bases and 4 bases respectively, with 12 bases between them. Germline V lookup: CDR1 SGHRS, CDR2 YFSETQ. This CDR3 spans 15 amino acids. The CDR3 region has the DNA TGCGCCAGCAGCTTTACAGGGTCCCCCACCGGGGAGCTGTTTTTT. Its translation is CASSFTGSPTGELFF.

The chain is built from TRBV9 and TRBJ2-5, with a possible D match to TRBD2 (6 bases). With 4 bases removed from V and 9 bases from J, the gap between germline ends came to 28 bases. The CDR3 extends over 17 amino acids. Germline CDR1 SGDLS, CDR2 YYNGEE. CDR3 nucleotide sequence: TGTGCCAGCAGCTCAAACCGGGACGGGGGTGTTTCGTGGCCCCAGTACTTC. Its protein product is CASSSNRDGGVSWPQYF.

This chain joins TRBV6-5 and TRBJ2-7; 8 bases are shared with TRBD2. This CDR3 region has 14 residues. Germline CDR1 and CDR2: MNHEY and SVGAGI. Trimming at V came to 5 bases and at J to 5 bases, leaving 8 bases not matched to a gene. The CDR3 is CASSVREGRNEQYF. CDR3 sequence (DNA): TGTGCCAGCAGTGTACGGGAGGGCCGGAACGAGCAGTACTTC.

The CDR3 spells CSVEATQEPEAFF. CDR3 bases: TGCAGCGTTGAAGCCACACAGGAACCTGAAGCTTTCTTT. The rearrangement links TRBV29-1 to TRBJ1-1; D might be TRBD1 (5 bases). The germline V and J ends were trimmed by 1 base and 6 bases, with 12 bases remaining between them. This CDR3 region has 13 residues. Germline V CDR1 and CDR2: SQVTM, ANQGSEA.

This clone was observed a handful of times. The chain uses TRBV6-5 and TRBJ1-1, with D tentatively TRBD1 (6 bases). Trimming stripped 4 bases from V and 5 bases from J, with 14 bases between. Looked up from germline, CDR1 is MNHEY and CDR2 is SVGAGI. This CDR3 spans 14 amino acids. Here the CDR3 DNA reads TGTGCCAGCAGTTCCCCCAGGGGCCCGACTGAAGCTTTCTTT. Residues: CASSSPRGPTEAFF.

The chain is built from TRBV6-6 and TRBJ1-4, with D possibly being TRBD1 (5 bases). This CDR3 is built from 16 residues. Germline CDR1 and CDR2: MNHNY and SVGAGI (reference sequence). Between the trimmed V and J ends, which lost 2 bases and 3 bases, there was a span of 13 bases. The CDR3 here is CASSYRPGGANEKLFF. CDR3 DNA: TGTGCCAGCAGTTACCGCCCCGGGGGTGCTAATGAAAAACTGTTTTTT.

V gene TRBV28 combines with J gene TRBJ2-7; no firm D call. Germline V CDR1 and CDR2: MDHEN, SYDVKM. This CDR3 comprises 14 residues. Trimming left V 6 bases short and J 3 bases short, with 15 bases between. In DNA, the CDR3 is TGTGCCAGCAGGCCCAGCACCAACATCTACGAGCAGTACTTC. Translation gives CASRPSTNIYEQYF.